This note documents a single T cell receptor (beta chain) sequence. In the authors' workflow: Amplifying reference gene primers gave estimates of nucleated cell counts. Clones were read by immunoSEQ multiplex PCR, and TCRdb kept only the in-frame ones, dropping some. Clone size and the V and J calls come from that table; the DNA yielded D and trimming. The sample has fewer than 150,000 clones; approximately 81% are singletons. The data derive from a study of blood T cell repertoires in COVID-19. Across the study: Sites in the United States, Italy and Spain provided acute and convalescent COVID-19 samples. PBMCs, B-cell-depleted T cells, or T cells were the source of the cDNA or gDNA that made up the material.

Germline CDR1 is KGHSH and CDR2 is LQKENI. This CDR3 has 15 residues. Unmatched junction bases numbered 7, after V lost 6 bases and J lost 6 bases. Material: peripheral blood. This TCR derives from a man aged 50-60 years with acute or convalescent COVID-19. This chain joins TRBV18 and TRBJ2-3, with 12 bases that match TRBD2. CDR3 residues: CASSTSGGPGDTQYF. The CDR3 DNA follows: TGTGCCAGCTCCACTAGCGGGGGGCCAGGGGATACGCAGTATTTT.